Presented here are 8 T cell receptor beta chains from one specimen sequenced in a study of cytomegalovirus exposure and HLA in healthy donors. The PCR was carried out with 60 Vbeta primers and 13 Jbeta primers. Sequenced by immunoSEQ multiplex PCR; TCRdb stores in-frame clones only, minus some. This sample has around 160,000 clones, with over 65% found just once. Input material: PBMCs. The receptors were sampled from a man aged 40-55 years in good health and CMV-seropositive.

V gene TRBV10-3 combines with J gene TRBJ2-1; TRBD2 matches at 10 bases. This CDR3 is built from 14 residues. V lost 3 bases, J lost 8 bases, and 4 bases stayed unmatched. Germline CDR1 reads ENHRY; CDR2 reads SYGVKD. CDR3 nucleotides: TGTGCCATCAGTGAAGCGGGAGGGTTAGATGAGCAGTTCTTC. It yields the protein CAISEAGGLDEQFF.

In this sample, this clone turned up a few times. The chain combines TRBV29-1 with TRBJ2-5, with 11 bases lining up with TRBD2. The J call may be mistaken, given a closer DNA end match to TRBJ2-7. The CDR3 sequence is 14 residues long. The germline V gene encodes CDR1 SQVTM and CDR2 ANQGSEA. CDR3 loop: CSVRVAGGHYEQYF. CDR3 sequence (DNA): TGCAGCGTTAGGGTAGCGGGAGGGCATTACGAGCAGTACTTC.

With respect to this clone: Different DNA sequences within this sample yield the same CDR3. V usage is TRBV7-3 and J usage is TRBJ2-6; 9 bases match TRBD2. Germline CDR1 is SGHTA and CDR2 is FQGTGA. This CDR3 contains 15 residues. The trim removed 5 bases at V and 4 bases at J, leaving 3 bases unmatched. This chain's CDR3 is CASSPGTSGANVLTF. In nucleotides, the CDR3 is TGTGCCAGCAGCCCCGGGACTAGCGGGGCCAACGTCCTGACTTTC.

The chain uses TRBV15 and TRBJ1-1; perhaps TRBD1 as D (6 bases). The CDR3 runs 14 residues. The germline gives CDR1 LNHNV, CDR2 YYDKDF (reference sequence). V lost 0 bases and J lost 6, with 11 bases in between. In DNA form, the CDR3 reads TGTGCCACCAGCAGAGATAGATCAGGGGCTGAAGCTTTCTTT. It codes for CATSRDRSGAEAFF.

This chain links TRBV19 with TRBJ2-3, with unresolved D. Germline CDR1 and CDR2: LNHDA and SQIVND (reference sequence). This CDR3 contains 11 residues. Trimming shortened V by 8 bases and J by 6 bases, and 9 bases separated the two germline ends. As DNA, the CDR3 is TGTGCCAGTGGTCTCGGGGATACGCAGTATTTT. Protein product: CASGLGDTQYF.

The chain links TRBV5-8 to TRBJ1-2; D unclear. This CDR3 region has 15 residues. V was clipped by 2 bases and J by 6 bases, with 17 bases between them. Germline lookup yields CDR1 SGHTS and CDR2 YDEGEE. The CDR3 nucleotides are TGTGCCAGCAGCTTAAGGACTCCTATCGGGAATGGCTACACCTTC. This gives the protein CASSLRTPIGNGYTF.

The chain recombines TRBV5-4 with TRBJ2-3; D not resolved. This CDR3 contains 14 residues. V was trimmed by 0 bases and J by 3 bases, leaving 8 bases between them. The germline V gene has CDR1 SGHNT and CDR2 YYREEE (reference sequence). In DNA, the CDR3 is TGTGCCAGCAGCTTGGAGGTGGAGACAGATACGCAGTATTTT. As protein: CASSLEVETDTQYF. The variable domain in full, completed from reference TRBV5-4 and TRBJ2-3, reads ETGVTQSPTHLIKTRGQQVTLRCSSQSGHNTVSWYQQALGQGPQFIFQYYREEENGRGNFPPRFSGLQFPNYSSELNVNALELDDSALYLCASSLEVETDTQYFGPGTRLTVL.

This chain links TRBV6-6 with TRBJ1-5, with a tentative D call TRBD1 (6 bases). The CDR3 is made up of 15 amino acids. Germline V gene lookup returns CDR1 MNHNY and CDR2 SVGAGI (reference sequence). Trimming removed 1 base from V and 3 bases from J, with 10 bases in between. CDR3 in DNA: TGTGCCAGCAGTTACTGGACAGAATACAATCAGCCCCAGCATTTT. It yields the protein CASSYWTEYNQPQHF.